This T cell receptor beta chain was captured by sequencing in a study of blood T cells in healthy people across ages. Study results and caveats: In these data, TCR beta diversity tracked strongly with naive T cell percentage.

CDR3 length: 14 residues. V shed 3 bases and J 6 bases; nucleotides not matched to a gene: 4. Per germline, CDR1 SGHTA and CDR2 FQGNSA. Peripheral blood from each donor was collected in a volume of roughly 9.8 milliliters. Next came a second PCR, run for about 7 to 12 cycles, which used a sample-barcoded 5' primer along with a J-beta primer mix. Every cDNA molecule carried a tag from a template-switch adaptor bearing 12 random nucleotides. TCRdb independently ran MiXCR on the 5' RACE reads; one entry per CDR3 protein. Of fewer than 900,000 distinct CDR3 sequences listed, roughly 44% are singletons. In its sample, this clonotype was seen a few times. What it recognizes is unknown.

This chain uses TRBV7-2 with TRBJ2-5, with TRBD2 matching over 10 bases. This receptor was identified in a woman aged 60 to 75 in good health. Sequencing input: blood. The CDR3 here is CASSFSSGGKTQYF. Written as DNA, the CDR3 is TGTGCCAGCAGCTTTTCTAGCGGGGGAAAGACCCAGTACTTC.